This is a list of T cell receptor beta chains from one sample in a study of blood T cell repertoires in COVID-19. Produced via immunoSEQ multiplex PCR; TCRdb's table is partial and in-frame only. Altogether approximately 250,000 clones are present, about 87% being singletons, with the ten largest covering about 4%. What was sequenced was PBMCs or T cells enriched from blood (not recorded which). The receptors derive from a woman aged 30 to 39 with acute COVID-19. Both conserved end residues are part of each CDR3. D genes are given only for firm matches. Where a row states a size, it is once, few, many or the class of an expanded clone; other rows omit it.

TGTGCCAGCGTAGCGGCTTTGTACAATGAGCAGTTCTTC | CASVAALYNEQFF | TRBV28 | . | TRBJ2-1 | once
TGTGCCAGCAGTTTATCCCCCTTGCTTACAGAGCAGTTCTTC | CASSLSPLLTEQFF | TRBV27 | . | TRBJ2-1 | once
TGCGCCAGCCAGAATGAGGGACAGGGGGCTTTCGATGAGCAGTTCTTC | CASQNEGQGAFDEQFF | TRBV5-1 | TRBD1 | TRBJ2-1 | .
TGTGCCATCAGTGAAGCTATGCGGGGACTAGCTGGTGAGCAGTACTTC | CAISEAMRGLAGEQYF | TRBV10-3 | TRBD2 | TRBJ2-7 | .
TGTGCCAGCAGTTTCCCAGGGGACCTGAACACTGAAGCTTTCTTT | CASSFPGDLNTEAFF | TRBV28 | . | TRBJ1-1 | .
TGTGCCAGCAGTTCTCCGACAGGGGTTGGCAATGAGCAGTTCTTC | CASSSPTGVGNEQFF | TRBV28 | TRBD1 | TRBJ2-1 | .
TGTGCCATCAGGAAAAATGGGGCCACTGGGGCCAACGTCCTGACTTTC | CAIRKNGATGANVLTF | TRBV10-3 | . | TRBJ2-6 | .
TGTGCCAGCAGTGAAAGAGGGGGGACTAGCCCGGATACGCAGTATTTT | CASSERGGTSPDTQYF | TRBV6-1 | TRBD2 | TRBJ2-3 | .
TGTGCCAGCAGCGTGACAGGGGACGAGCAGTACTTC | CASSVTGDEQYF | TRBV2 | TRBD1 | TRBJ2-7 | .
TGTGCCAGCAGTTCCGTAGCGGGAGCTGGCTACGAGCAGTACTTC | CASSSVAGAGYEQYF | TRBV28 | TRBD2 | TRBJ2-7 | once
TGTGCCAGCAGCTTAGACGGACACCGTAATGAAAAACTGTTTTTT | CASSLDGHRNEKLFF | TRBV7-9 | . | TRBJ1-4 | .
TGTGCCAGCAGCTTACGACAGGGGCAAGCCGGGGAGCTGTTTTTT | CASSLRQGQAGELFF | TRBV7-9 | TRBD1 | TRBJ2-2 | .
TGTGCCAGCAGCCAACACAGCTTGACTAGCGGGAACTCCTACGAGCAGTACTTC | CASSQHSLTSGNSYEQYF | TRBV14 | TRBD2 | TRBJ2-7 | .
TGCGCCAGCAGCTCGACGACTAGCGGGGAAAATGAGCAGTTCTTC | CASSSTTSGENEQFF | TRBV5-1 | TRBD2 | TRBJ2-1 | .
TGTGCCAGCAGTCCCTCTAGCGGGAGTTCCGATGAGCAGTTCTTC | CASSPSSGSSDEQFF | TRBV27 | TRBD2 | TRBJ2-1 | .
TGTGCCAGCAGTTTTGCGCGGGATGCCTACGAGCAGTACTTC | CASSFARDAYEQYF | TRBV28 | . | TRBJ2-7 | .
TGTGCCAGCAGTATTGACCAGCAAAGGGGGCAGTACTTC | CASSIDQQRGQYF | TRBV7-2 | . | TRBJ2-7 | .
TGTGCCAGCAGCGTAGGGGTGGGGCCTACGGACGAGCAGTACTTC | CASSVGVGPTDEQYF | TRBV9 | . | TRBJ2-7 | .
TGCGCCAGCAGCCAAGGGACAGGGGGCAGCGTAGCAGATACGCAGTATTTT | CASSQGTGGSVADTQYF | TRBV4-1 | TRBD1 | TRBJ2-3 | .
TGTGCCAGCTCACCACCGGACGGGGATCAAGCTTTCTTT | CASSPPDGDQAFF | TRBV18 | . | TRBJ1-1 | .
TGTGCCAGCAGCTCGGACCGGGAGTCTCGGCAGTTCTTC | CASSSDRESRQFF | TRBV11-2 | . | TRBJ2-1 | .
TGTGCCAGTAGCTCTACAGGGGGCGGACAGCCCCAGCATTTT | CASSSTGGGQPQHF | TRBV19 | TRBD1 | TRBJ1-5 | .
TGTGCCAGTACCTCGACAGGGGCGTGGAATCAGCCCCAGCATTTT | CASTSTGAWNQPQHF | TRBV19 | TRBD1 | TRBJ1-5 | few
TGTGCCAGTTCGGATTTAGCGGGGAATGAGCAGTTCTTC | CASSDLAGNEQFF | TRBV18 | TRBD2 | TRBJ2-1 | once
TGTGCCAGCAGCCCAAGCGGAGGCACAGATACGCAGTATTTT | CASSPSGGTDTQYF | TRBV7-9 | . | TRBJ2-3 | .
TGTGCCAGCACCGAGTTGACGAACACCGGGGAGCTGTTTTTT | CASTELTNTGELFF | TRBV27 | . | TRBJ2-2 | .
TGTGCCAGCAGCCCCGGGACAGGGGCCTCCTACGAGCAGTACTTC | CASSPGTGASYEQYF | TRBV7-9 | TRBD1 | TRBJ2-7 | .
TGTGCCTGGAGTATGACAGGGTCTAGCACAGATACGCAGTATTTT | CAWSMTGSSTDTQYF | TRBV30 | TRBD1 | TRBJ2-3 | .
TGCGCCAGCAGCCAAGCCCTGGGGGGTTACGCTGAGCAGTTCTTC | CASSQALGGYAEQFF | TRBV4-1 | . | TRBJ2-1 | .
TGTGCCAGCAGTATCTACAGGGGTGTTACTGAAGCTTTCTTT | CASSIYRGVTEAFF | TRBV28 | TRBD1 | TRBJ1-1 | .
TGCGCCAGCAGCATTGGGGACAGGGATTATCAGCCCCAGCATTTT | CASSIGDRDYQPQHF | TRBV5-1 | TRBD1 | TRBJ1-5 | .
TGTGCCAGCAGTGGGGCCCTGGGGGATACGCAGTATTTT | CASSGALGDTQYF | TRBV12-3/TRBV12-4 | . | TRBJ2-3 | .
TGTGCCAGCAGTCCAGGGGGAAACTATGGCTACACCTTC | CASSPGGNYGYTF | TRBV6-5 | TRBD1 | TRBJ1-2 | .
TGTGCCAGCAGTTTCGGGGGGACGCAGTATTTT | CASSFGGTQYF | TRBV12-3/TRBV12-4 | TRBD2 | TRBJ2-3 | .
TGTGCCAGCAGTTCCCTGGACAGGGTACGCAATTCACCCCTCCACTTT | CASSSLDRVRNSPLHF | TRBV27 | TRBD1 | TRBJ1-6 | few
TGCGCCAGCAGCCAAGGGCAGGGGGCCTTCACAGATACGCAGTATTTT | CASSQGQGAFTDTQYF | TRBV4-1 | TRBD1 | TRBJ2-3 | .
TGTGCCAGCAGCGTAGACTCGGGACTGGAGAATGAGCAGTTCTTC | CASSVDSGLENEQFF | TRBV9 | . | TRBJ2-1 | .
TGTGCCAGCTTTCCGGCCGGGATAGGGACCGGGGAGCTGTTTTTT | CASFPAGIGTGELFF | TRBV27 | . | TRBJ2-2 | once
TGTGCCAGTAGACGACAGGGCAGCCTCAACACCGGGGAGCTGTTTTTT | CASRRQGSLNTGELFF | TRBV19 | TRBD1 | TRBJ2-2 | .
TGTGCCTGCGATACAGGGGATGGTTCACCCCTCCACTTT | CACDTGDGSPLHF | TRBV30 | TRBD1 | TRBJ1-6 | few
TGTGCCAGCAGCTTCGGCCTAGGGACAGGTGCGAATTACGAGCAGTACTTC | CASSFGLGTGANYEQYF | TRBV5-4 | TRBD1 | TRBJ2-7 | .
TGTGCGACTGTGGGGGGGTTGGTCAATGAGCAGTTCTTC | CATVGGLVNEQFF | TRBV19 | TRBD2 | TRBJ2-1 | .
TGTGCCAGCAGCCACCAAGCGGGAGCTTTCTCCTACGAGCAGTACTTC | CASSHQAGAFSYEQYF | TRBV3-1/TRBV3-2 | TRBD2 | TRBJ2-7 | .
TGTGCCAGCAGTCCTAACGGGTGGGGCAATCAGCCCCAGCATTTT | CASSPNGWGNQPQHF | TRBV27 | . | TRBJ1-5 | .
TGCGCCAGCAGCGGGGGGACTAGCGGGAGGATTTACGAGCAGTACTTC | CASSGGTSGRIYEQYF | TRBV5-1 | TRBD2 | TRBJ2-7 | .
TGTGCCAGCAGCTTAGCGCTTGTGAGCTCTGGAAACACCATATATTTT | CASSLALVSSGNTIYF | TRBV7-6 | . | TRBJ1-3 | .
TGTGCCAGCAGGCCAGACAGGGGCCGTCAGACGAGGAACACTGAAGCTTTCTTT | CASRPDRGRQTRNTEAFF | TRBV2 | TRBD1 | TRBJ1-1 | .
TGTGCCACCGGGACATCCTCCTACGAGCAGTACTTC | CATGTSSYEQYF | TRBV2 | . | TRBJ2-7 | .
TGCGCCAGCAGCCAAAACGGACTAGCGGGAGAATACGAGCAGTACTTC | CASSQNGLAGEYEQYF | TRBV4-1 | TRBD2 | TRBJ2-7 | .
TGTGCCAGCAGCTTCAACCGGGACACTGAAGCTTTCTTT | CASSFNRDTEAFF | TRBV11-2 | . | TRBJ1-1 | .
TGTGCCAGCAGTCTGTACAGGGTTGGCTACACCTTC | CASSLYRVGYTF | TRBV28 | . | TRBJ1-2 | .
TGTGCCAGCACCGCCGACAGGGGCATCGGGGAGCTGTTTTTT | CASTADRGIGELFF | TRBV13 | TRBD1 | TRBJ2-2 | .
TGTGCCAGCAGGACAGGGCGGATACCCACTGAAGCTTTCTTT | CASRTGRIPTEAFF | TRBV28 | TRBD1 | TRBJ1-1 | few
TGTGCCAGTAGTATAATCGGGCGGGAAGCTGAATACTTATTTCCTGAAGCTTTCTTT | CASSIIGREAEYLFPEAFF | TRBV19 | . | TRBJ1-1 | once
TGTGCCAGCAGTTCGACGGGACAGCTCTATGGCTACACCTTC | CASSSTGQLYGYTF | TRBV28 | TRBD1 | TRBJ1-2 | .
TGTGCCACCAGTGTCTGGGGGAGGGACAATGAGCAGTTCTTC | CATSVWGRDNEQFF | TRBV24-1 | TRBD2 | TRBJ2-1 | .
TGTGCCAGCAGTTTAATTCAACAGGGATCCTATGGCTACACCTTC | CASSLIQQGSYGYTF | TRBV5-5 | . | TRBJ1-2 | .